The clone carrying this TCR beta chain has more than one count but fewer than ten. These data originate in a study of blood T cell repertoires in COVID-19. Recruited during active infection, patients (from Seattle) were subsequently followed longitudinally. J lost 3 bases, V lost 7 bases, and 5 bases had no gene match. Germline lookup yields CDR1 LNHDA and CDR2 SQIVND (reference sequence). This CDR3 comprises 14 residues. Clones were read by immunoSEQ multiplex PCR, and TCRdb kept only the in-frame ones, dropping some. The sample gives some 210,000 clones, roughly 90% of which show up once; approximately 0.77% is in the top ten.

The genes are TRBV19 and TRBJ2-2; 7 nucleotides match TRBD1. The sample was peripheral blood. The sequence came from a man aged 55 to 70 with COVID-19, enrolled during active disease. In DNA form, the CDR3 reads TGTGCCAGTAAGACAGGGTATTACACCGGGGAGCTGTTTTTT. It is translated as CASKTGYYTGELFF. The full variable domain, with the rest looked up from reference TRBV19 and TRBJ2-2, is DGGITQSPKYLFRKEGQNVTLSCEQNLNHDAMYWYRQDPGQGLRLIYYSQIVNDFQKGDIAEGYSVSREKKESFPLTVTSAQKNPTAFYLCASKTGYYTGELFFGEGSRLTVL.